This record covers a single T cell receptor beta chain. Its antigen is undetermined. The sample originates from a study of shared clonotypes between healthy human individuals. Study-wide findings and caveats: Specimens sampled were limited to blood, with tissue repertoires likely differing.

V was cut by 6 bases and J by 2 bases, with 11 bases left in between. The CDR3 is made up of 14 amino acids. Germline V gene data show CDR1 as ENHRY and CDR2 as SYGVKD. Every subset's genomic DNA went evenly onto several immunoSEQ plates. Under the authors' procedure: Filtering of immunoSEQ junctional sequences could not match full-length read filtering. Method: immunoSEQ multiplex PCR; TCRdb's copy keeps in-frame clones and lacks some. The V and J calls and clone size are taken from that table; D and trimming were inferred from the DNA. The sample shows around 1.6 million clones, around 98% of them seen only once.

Specimen: naive CD4+ T cells sorted from blood. Subset given: CD45RA+ positively selected. The chain recombines TRBV10-3 with TRBJ1-5, with D possibly TRBD1 on 6 matching bases. This clonotype originated in a man aged 30-40 years in good health. CDR3 in DNA: TGTGCCATCAGGGGGGACAAGGGCAATCAGCCCCAGCATTTT. Translating gives CAIRGDKGNQPQHF.